This paragraph reports one T cell receptor beta chain. This clonotype was seen a few times. Its antigen is currently not known. No base quality values were provided; no much bigger clone lies one nucleotide off. A distance of 9 bases separates the germline ends of V and J, which lose 0 bases and 3 bases respectively. CDR1 and CDR2 are read off the germline V gene as LGHNA and YNFKEQ. The CDR3 goes from the cysteine to the phenylalanine over 14 residues. Kept here is only the CDR3 DNA, which spans 42 bases and is read in frame from base 1. This sample is drawn from a study of type 1 and type 2 diabetes patients listed by TCRdb under 2016. The study in broad terms: Recruited in China, the cohort was made up of fewer than 10 type 1 diabetes patients, four type 2 diabetes patients and about six nondiabetic controls. Across the study, CD4+ and CD8+ T cells were positively selected from PBMCs by means of CD4 or CD8 MicroBeads on MACS columns. The whole study generated some 20,000,000 paired-end reads. TCRbeta repertoires were profiled by high-throughput sequencing in the study to compare type 1 diabetes, type 2 diabetes and nondiabetic individuals. Type 2 diabetes patients served as a disease comparison group for the type 1 diabetes patients. Similar V gene usage was observed when roughly 20-cycle and 25-cycle amplification were compared, suggesting similar primer efficiencies and random PCR bias. Sequencing of the TCRbeta libraries was paired-end and was performed on Illumina HiSeq 2000 or MiSeq instruments.

Sequenced on an Illumina MiSeq. For TCRbeta CDR3 amplification, the template was genomic DNA taken from the sorted T cell subsets. Multiplex PCR with 30 forward and 13 reverse primers amplified the TCRbeta CDR3 region. PCR products were purified with AMPure XP beads, after which indices and adaptors were added in a second 25-cycle PCR. Before sequencing, libraries were gel-purified with the QIAquick Gel Extraction Kit. The authors processed their data as follows. FLASH was used to merge paired-end reads, and IgBLAST was used to align the merged reads to IMGT V, D and J germline references. Reads with below 70% alignment identity to germline references were discarded, leaving 11,114,426 reads study-wide. Following IMGT definitions, CDR3 boundaries, reading frame and productivity were assigned. Highly-expanded clones were defined as clones at or above 1% of reads, and diversity was measured by normalized Shannon entropy. Unpaired two-tailed t-tests were used to test group differences in Shannon entropy. TCRdb reran the public reads through fastp at Q25 and MiXCR, keeping productive beta chains. Duplicate CDR3 protein sequences are folded into a single record with the most common DNA and genes. TCRdb, rather than the study authors, made the V and J calls. The sample table holds about 290,000 distinct CDR3 sequences, of which roughly 50% were seen once. The top ten clonotypes cover roughly an eighth of the sample.

Broad study findings and their caveats: Type 2 diabetes and control samples had highly correlated V and J gene usage patterns, with the correlation between samples averaging about 0.97. Because only a limited number of T2D and control samples were sequenced, some T1D-only HECs might also be present in more T2D or control samples. Study groups were not matched for age and gender, which possibly biased interpretation. In both CD4+ and CD8+ T cells, type 2 diabetes repertoires were highly diverse, with diversity significantly greater than that of type 1 diabetes repertoires. Type 2 diabetes patients had few highly-expanded CD4+ clones (median one), and those clones made up a median approximately 4% of reads.

Every diabetic patient fulfilled standard classification criteria for type 1 or type 2 diabetes, and glucose and C-peptide were evaluated using WHO-recommended methods. Exclusion applied to any donor with other autoimmune diseases or infections within the previous four weeks. An approximately 10-milliliter sample of peripheral blood was drawn from every participant. PBMCs were isolated with LymphoPrep density separation. This TCR was recovered from a man younger than 35 with type 2 diabetes. What was sequenced was peripheral blood mononuclear cells (PBMCs). The rearrangement joined TRBV4-2 to TRBJ2-7, with no confident D gene call. CDR3 loop: CASSQEKEVYEQYF. The DNA is TGTGCCAGCAGCCAAGAGAAAGAGGTCTACGAGCAGTACTTC.